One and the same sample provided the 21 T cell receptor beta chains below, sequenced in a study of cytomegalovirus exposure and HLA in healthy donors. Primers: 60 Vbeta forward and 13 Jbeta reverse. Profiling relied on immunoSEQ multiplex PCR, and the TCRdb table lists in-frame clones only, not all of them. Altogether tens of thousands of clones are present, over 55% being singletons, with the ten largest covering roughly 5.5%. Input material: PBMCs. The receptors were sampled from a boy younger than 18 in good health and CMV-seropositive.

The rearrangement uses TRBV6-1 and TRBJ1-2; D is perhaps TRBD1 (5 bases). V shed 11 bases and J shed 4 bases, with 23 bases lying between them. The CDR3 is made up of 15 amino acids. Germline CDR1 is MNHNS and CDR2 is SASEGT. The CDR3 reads CAVKSVRGSLYGYTF. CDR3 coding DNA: TGTGCCGTTAAGTCGGTTAGGGGATCCCTCTATGGCTACACCTTC.

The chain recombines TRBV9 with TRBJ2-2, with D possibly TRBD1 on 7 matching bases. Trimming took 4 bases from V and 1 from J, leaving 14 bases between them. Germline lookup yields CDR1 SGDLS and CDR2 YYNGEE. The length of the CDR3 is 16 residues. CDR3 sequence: CASSSPGGLNTGELFF. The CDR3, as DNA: TGTGCCAGCAGCTCCCCAGGGGGGTTGAACACCGGGGAGCTGTTTTTT.

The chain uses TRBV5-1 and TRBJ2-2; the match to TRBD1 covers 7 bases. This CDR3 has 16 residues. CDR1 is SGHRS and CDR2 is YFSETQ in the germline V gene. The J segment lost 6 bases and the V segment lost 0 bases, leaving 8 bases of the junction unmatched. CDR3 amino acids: CASSLAMTGIAGELFF. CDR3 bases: TGCGCCAGCAGCTTGGCTATGACAGGGATCGCCGGGGAGCTGTTTTTT.

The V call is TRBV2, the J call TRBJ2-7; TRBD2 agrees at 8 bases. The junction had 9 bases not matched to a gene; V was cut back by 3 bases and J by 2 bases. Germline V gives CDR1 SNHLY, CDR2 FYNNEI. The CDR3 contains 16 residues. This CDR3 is CASSEDSGLATYEQYF. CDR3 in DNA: TGTGCCAGCAGTGAGGATTCAGGACTAGCAACCTACGAGCAGTACTTC. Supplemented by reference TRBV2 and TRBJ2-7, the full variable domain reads EPEVTQTPSHQVTQMGQEVILRCVPISNHLYFYWYRQILGQKVEFLVSFYNNEISEKSEIFDDQFSVERPDGSNFTLKIRSTKLEDSAMYFCASSEDSGLATYEQYFGPGTRLTVT.

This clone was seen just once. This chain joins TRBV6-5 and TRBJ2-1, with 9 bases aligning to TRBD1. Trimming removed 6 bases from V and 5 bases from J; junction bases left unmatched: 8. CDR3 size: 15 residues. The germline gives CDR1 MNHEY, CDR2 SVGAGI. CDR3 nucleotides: TGTGCCAGCAGCCGAACAGGGGGCAGACACAATGAGCAGTTCTTC. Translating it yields CASSRTGGRHNEQFF.

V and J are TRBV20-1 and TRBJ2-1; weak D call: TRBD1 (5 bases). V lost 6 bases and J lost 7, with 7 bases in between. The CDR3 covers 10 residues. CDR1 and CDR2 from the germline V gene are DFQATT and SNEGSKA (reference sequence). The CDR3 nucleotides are TGCAGTGCAGCAGGGAATGAGCAGTTCTTC. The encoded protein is CSAAGNEQFF.

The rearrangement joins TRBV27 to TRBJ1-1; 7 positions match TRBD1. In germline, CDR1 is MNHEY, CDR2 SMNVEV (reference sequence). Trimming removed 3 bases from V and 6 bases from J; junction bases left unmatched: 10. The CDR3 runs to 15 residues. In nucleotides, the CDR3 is TGTGCCAGCAGTTTTGCCCCTACAGGGGTGGCTGAAGCTTTCTTT. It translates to CASSFAPTGVAEAFF.

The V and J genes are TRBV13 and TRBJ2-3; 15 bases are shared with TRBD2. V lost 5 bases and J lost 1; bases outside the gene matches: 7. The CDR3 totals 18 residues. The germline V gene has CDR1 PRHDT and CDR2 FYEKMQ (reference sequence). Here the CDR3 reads CASSRTSGGAFGTDTQYF. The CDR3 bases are TGTGCCAGCAGCCGGACTAGCGGGGGGGCGTTCGGCACAGATACGCAGTATTTT. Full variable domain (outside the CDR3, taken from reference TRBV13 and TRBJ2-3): AAGVIQSPRHLIKEKRETATLKCYPIPRHDTVYWYQQGPGQDPQFLISFYEKMQSDKGSIPDRFSAQQFSDYHSELNMSSLELGDSALYFCASSRTSGGAFGTDTQYFGPGTRLTVL.

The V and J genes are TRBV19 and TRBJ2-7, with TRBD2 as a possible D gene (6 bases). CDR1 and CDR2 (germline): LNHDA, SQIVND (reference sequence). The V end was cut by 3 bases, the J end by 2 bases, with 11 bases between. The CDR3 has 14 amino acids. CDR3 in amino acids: CASSMGTETYEQYF. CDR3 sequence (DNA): TGTGCCAGTAGTATGGGGACTGAGACCTACGAGCAGTACTTC.

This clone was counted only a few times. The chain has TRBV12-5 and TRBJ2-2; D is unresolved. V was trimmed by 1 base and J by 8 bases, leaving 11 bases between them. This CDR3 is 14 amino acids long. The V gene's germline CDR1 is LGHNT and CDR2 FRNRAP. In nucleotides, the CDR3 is TGTGCTAGTGGTTTGGATCTAGGTCCTGGGGAGCTGTTTTTT. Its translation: CASGLDLGPGELFF.

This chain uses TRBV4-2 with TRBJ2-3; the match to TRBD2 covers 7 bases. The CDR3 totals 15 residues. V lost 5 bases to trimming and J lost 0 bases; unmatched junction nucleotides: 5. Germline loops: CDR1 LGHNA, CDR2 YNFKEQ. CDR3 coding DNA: TGTGCCAGCAGCGCCGCGGGGGTGAGCACAGATACGCAGTATTTT. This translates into CASSAAGVSTDTQYF.

The CDR3 loop is CASSHLAGQGIQSYNSPLHF. CDR3 nucleotide sequence: TGCGCCAGCAGCCACCTTGCCGGACAGGGGATACAGTCCTATAATTCACCCCTCCACTTT. The chain links TRBV4-1 to TRBJ1-6; 9 bases match TRBD1. Germline CDR1 and CDR2: MGHRA and YSYEKL. With 3 bases clipped from V and 1 base from J, the junction kept 13 bases outside the gene matches. CDR3 length: 20 residues.

CDR3 nucleotide sequence: TGTGCCACCAGCAGAGACCCTAGACAGGGCCCTTATCAGCCCCAGCATTTT. Translation gives CATSRDPRQGPYQPQHF. V is TRBV15 and J is TRBJ1-5, with TRBD1 identical over 7 bases. The V gene end was trimmed by 0 bases and the J gene end by 5 bases; junction bases not matched to a gene: 10. Germline V gene lookup returns CDR1 LNHNV and CDR2 YYDKDF (reference sequence). CDR3 size: 17 residues.

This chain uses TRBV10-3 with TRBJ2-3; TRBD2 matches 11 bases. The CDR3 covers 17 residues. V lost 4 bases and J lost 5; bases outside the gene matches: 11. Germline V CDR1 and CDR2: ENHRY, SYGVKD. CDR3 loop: CAISALAGGHVGDTQYF. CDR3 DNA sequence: TGTGCCATCAGTGCTCTAGCGGGGGGCCACGTGGGAGATACGCAGTATTTT.

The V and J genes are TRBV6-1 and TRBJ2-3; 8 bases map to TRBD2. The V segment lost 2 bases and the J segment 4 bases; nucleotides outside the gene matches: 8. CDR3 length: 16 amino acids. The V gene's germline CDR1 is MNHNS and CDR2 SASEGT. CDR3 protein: CASSEMGLGAPDTQYF. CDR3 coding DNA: TGTGCCAGCAGTGAAATGGGACTAGGAGCCCCAGATACGCAGTATTTT.

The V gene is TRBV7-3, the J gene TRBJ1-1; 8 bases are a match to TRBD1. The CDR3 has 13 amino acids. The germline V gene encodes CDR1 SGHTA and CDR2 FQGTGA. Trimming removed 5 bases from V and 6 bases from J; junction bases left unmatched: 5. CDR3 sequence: CASSGDRGSEAFF. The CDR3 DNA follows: TGTGCCAGCAGCGGTGACAGGGGCTCTGAAGCTTTCTTT.

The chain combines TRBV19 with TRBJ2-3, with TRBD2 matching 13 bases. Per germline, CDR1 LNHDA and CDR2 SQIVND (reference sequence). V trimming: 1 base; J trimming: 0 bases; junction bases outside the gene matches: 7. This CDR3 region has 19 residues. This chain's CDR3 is CASSIVGLGLAGSTDTQYF. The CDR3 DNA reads TGTGCCAGTAGTATAGTCGGACTGGGACTAGCGGGGAGCACAGATACGCAGTATTTT.

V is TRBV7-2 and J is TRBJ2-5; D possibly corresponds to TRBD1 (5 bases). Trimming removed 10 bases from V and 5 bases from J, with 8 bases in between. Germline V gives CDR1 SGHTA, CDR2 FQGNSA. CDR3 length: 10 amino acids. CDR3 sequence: CATKGETQYF. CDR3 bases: TGTGCCACCAAGGGGGAGACCCAGTACTTC. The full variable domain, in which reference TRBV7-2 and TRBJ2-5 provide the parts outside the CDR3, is GAGVSQSPSNKVTEKGKDVELRCDPISGHTALYWYRQSLGQGLEFLIYFQGNSAPDKSGLPSDRFSAERTGGSVSTLTIQRTQQEDSAVYLCATKGETQYFGPGTRLLVL.

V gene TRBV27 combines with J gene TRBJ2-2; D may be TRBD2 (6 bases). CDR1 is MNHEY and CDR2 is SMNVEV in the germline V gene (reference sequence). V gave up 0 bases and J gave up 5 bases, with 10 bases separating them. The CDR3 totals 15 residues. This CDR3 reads CASSLSSGGTGELFF. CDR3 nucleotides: TGTGCCAGCAGTTTATCTAGCGGAGGGACCGGGGAGCTGTTTTTT.

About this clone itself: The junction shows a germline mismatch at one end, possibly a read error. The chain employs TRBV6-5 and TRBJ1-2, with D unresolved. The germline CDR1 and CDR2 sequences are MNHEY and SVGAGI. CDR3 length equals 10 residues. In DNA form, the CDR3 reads TGTGCCACCCGTAACTATGGCTACCCCTTC. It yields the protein CATRNYGYPF.

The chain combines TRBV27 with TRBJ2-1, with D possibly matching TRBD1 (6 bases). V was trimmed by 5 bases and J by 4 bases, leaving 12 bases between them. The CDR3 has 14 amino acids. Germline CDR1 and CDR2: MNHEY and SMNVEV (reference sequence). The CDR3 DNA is TGTGCCAGCAGTCGTCCGGACAGATACAATGAGCAGTTCTTC. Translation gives CASSRPDRYNEQFF.